This record concerns one T cell receptor (beta chain) sequence. Its antigen remains unknown. The data were taken from a study of T cell repertoires in cytomegalovirus infection. For the study at large: Matching HLA type and CMV infection were both indicated by public TCR beta signatures. Notes on the study in general: Ex vivo, HLA-C-restricted CMV-specific TCR beta clonotypes prevailed over the rest of the response.

Between the trimmed V and J ends, which lost 6 bases and 11 bases, there was a span of 16 bases. Germline loops: CDR1 DFQATT, CDR2 SNEGSKA (reference sequence). The CDR3 length is 11 residues. TCRdb passed the reads through MiXCR, listing each CDR3 protein once. There are approximately 500,000 distinct CDR3 sequences in the sample; 16% occur only once, and 20% to 30% lies in the top ten. The clonotype was recovered from a human donor in good health (CMV status not recorded). Some clones in this sample may be carry-over from other donors' samples. The sample taken for sequencing was CD8+ T cells from PBMCs. The chain links TRBV20-1 to TRBJ1-1; D call uncertain. The DNA of the CDR3 is TGCAGTGCCCGACTCATGAGGGATGCTTTCTTT. This codes for CSARLMRDAFF.